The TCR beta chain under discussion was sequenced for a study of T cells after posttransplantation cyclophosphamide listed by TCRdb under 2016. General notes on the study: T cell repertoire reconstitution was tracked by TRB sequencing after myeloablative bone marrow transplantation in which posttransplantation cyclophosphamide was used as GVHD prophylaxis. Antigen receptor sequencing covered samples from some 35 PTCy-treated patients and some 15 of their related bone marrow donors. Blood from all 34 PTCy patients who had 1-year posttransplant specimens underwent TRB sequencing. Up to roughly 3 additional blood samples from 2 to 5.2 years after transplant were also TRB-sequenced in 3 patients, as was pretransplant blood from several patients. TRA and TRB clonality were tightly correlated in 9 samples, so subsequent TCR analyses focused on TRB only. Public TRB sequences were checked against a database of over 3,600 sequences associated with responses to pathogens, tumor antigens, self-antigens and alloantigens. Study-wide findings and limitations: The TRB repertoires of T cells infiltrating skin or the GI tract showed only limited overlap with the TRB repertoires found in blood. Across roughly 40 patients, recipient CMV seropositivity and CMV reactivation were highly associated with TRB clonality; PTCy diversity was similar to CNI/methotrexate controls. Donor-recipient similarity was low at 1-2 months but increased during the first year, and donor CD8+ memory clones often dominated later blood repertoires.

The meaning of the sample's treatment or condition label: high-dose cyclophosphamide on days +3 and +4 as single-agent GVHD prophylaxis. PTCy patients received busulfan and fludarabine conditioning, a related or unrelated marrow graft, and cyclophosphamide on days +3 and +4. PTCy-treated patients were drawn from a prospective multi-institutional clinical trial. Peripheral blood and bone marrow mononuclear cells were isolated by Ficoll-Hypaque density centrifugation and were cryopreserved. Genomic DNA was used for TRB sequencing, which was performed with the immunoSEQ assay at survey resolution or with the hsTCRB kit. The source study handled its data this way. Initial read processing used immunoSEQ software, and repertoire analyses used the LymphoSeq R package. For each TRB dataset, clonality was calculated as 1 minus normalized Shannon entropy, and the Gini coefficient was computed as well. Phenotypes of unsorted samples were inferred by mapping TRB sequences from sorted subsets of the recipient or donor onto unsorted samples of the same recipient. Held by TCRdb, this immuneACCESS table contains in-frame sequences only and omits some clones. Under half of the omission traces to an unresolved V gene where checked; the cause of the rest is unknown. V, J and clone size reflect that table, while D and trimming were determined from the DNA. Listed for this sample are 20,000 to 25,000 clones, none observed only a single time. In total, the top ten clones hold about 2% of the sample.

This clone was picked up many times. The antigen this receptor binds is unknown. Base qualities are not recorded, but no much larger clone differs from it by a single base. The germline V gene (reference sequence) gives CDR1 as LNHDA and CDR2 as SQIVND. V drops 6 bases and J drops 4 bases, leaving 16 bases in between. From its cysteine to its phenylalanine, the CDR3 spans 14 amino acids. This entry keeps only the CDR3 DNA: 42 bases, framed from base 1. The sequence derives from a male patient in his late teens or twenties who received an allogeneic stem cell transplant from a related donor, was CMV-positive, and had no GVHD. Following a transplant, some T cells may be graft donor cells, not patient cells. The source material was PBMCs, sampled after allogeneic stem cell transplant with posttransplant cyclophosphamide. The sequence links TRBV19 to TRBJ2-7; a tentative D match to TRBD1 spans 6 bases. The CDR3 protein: CASSRPGHTYEQYF. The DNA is TGTGCCAGTAGCCGGCCGGGACACACTTACGAGCAGTACTTC. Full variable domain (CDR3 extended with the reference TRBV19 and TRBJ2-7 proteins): DGGITQSPKYLFRKEGQNVTLSCEQNLNHDAMYWYRQDPGQGLRLIYYSQIVNDFQKGDIAEGYSVSREKKESFPLTVTSAQKNPTAFYLCASSRPGHTYEQYFGPGTRLTVT.